This record covers a single TCR beta chain. No antigen is known for it. Trimming stripped 5 bases from V and 3 bases from J, with 14 bases between. Germline CDR1 is SGHAT and CDR2 is FQNNGV. The CDR3 extends over 15 amino acids. Libraries were prepared by immunoSEQ multiplex PCR; TCRdb keeps only in-frame clonotypes and omits some of them. The data show about 120,000 clones, over 85% seen once. The sample comes from a study of siplizumab effects on memory and regulatory T cells. Study-level results: Memory cells seemed less diverse than naive T cells, which seemed major alloresponse contributors. Alloreactive sequences from unstimulated CD4+ memory cells fell significantly with siplizumab. Many proliferating CD4+ or CD8+ clones remained unclassified. Roughly 75-96% of them could not be assigned either a naive or a memory phenotype. Mappable alloreactive CD4+ clones were on average around 70% Treg-derived with siplizumab, around 26% in controls.

The J gene is TRBJ2-1, the V gene TRBV11-2; the D gene is possibly TRBD2 (5 bases). What was sequenced was CD4+ T cells sorted from blood. The TCR originated in a human donor in good health. The CDR3 region has the DNA TGTGCCAGCAGCCCACTAGGGTCCGGCTACAATGAGCAGTTCTTC. It is translated as CASSPLGSGYNEQFF.